What follows are 25 T cell receptor beta chains derived from one specimen sequenced in a study of naive and memory T cell subsets. Four PCR rounds used nested alpha and beta constant region primers plus the SP2 primer. Each CDR3 protein is one row after TCRdb ran MiXCR on the UMI-ligation and nested PCR reads. This sample has tens of thousands of distinct CDR3 sequences, with roughly 6% found just once. Treatment noted: skin biopsy from PPD injection site in Mantoux-positive individual. The library had UMIs added by 3' ligation of an oligonucleotide to TCR cDNA. The sample consisted of skin, taken from a tuberculin skin test site. The receptor set was obtained from an adult in good health.

This clonotype was counted only a few times. J is TRBJ1-6 and V is TRBV7-2; D remains unclear. V was clipped by 6 bases and J by 5 bases, with 8 bases between them. Germline CDR1 SGHTA, CDR2 FQGNSA. CDR3 length equals 13 residues. The CDR3: CASRSLHNSPLHF. CDR3 nucleotides: TGTGCCAGCAGATCACTTCATAATTCACCCCTCCACTTT.

This clonotype was detected many times. The chain has TRBV7-2 and TRBJ1-1; tentatively, D is TRBD1 (6 bases). Germline V CDR1 and CDR2: SGHTA, FQGNSA. The CDR3 covers 14 residues. V was shortened by 5 bases and J by 6 bases, with 16 bases between the two germline ends. The CDR3 DNA sequence: TGTGCCAGCAGCCAGGACAGTGGTTACGCTGAAGCTTTCTTT. It is translated as CASSQDSGYAEAFF.

This clonotype was seen repeatedly, ten times or more. The DNA of the CDR3 is TGTGCCAGCAGTTTAGAAGTAGGGCGAGAGACCCAGTACTTC. This translates into CASSLEVGRETQYF. The V gene is TRBV12-3 or TRBV12-4, the J gene TRBJ2-5, with no clear D. Trimming removed 1 base at V and 4 bases at J, with 10 bases between. This CDR3 comprises 14 residues.

This clonotype was observed at least ten times. The chain couples TRBV13 to TRBJ2-7; no reliable D call. The CDR3 sequence is 12 residues long. Germline V CDR1 and CDR2: PRHDT, FYEKMQ (reference sequence). V lost 4 bases, J lost 7 bases, and 11 bases lay in between. CDR3: CASSSPVGEQYF. DNA for the CDR3: TGTGCCAGCAGCTCTCCCGTGGGGGAGCAGTACTTC.

The genes are TRBV27 and TRBJ2-5; possible D gene TRBD1, 6 bases. Germline V CDR1 and CDR2: MNHEY, SMNVEV (reference sequence). CDR3 length: 13 residues. Between the trimmed V and J ends, which lost 3 bases and 4 bases, there was a span of 9 bases. The CDR3 nucleotides are TGTGCCAGCAGTTTCAGCAGGGGAGAGACCCAGTACTTC. It codes for CASSFSRGETQYF.

This clonotype was found many times. V is TRBV18 and J is TRBJ2-7, with D uncertain. V lost 2 bases and J lost 9, with 17 bases in between. The CDR3 length is 14 residues. Germline assignment: CDR1 KGHSH and CDR2 LQKENI. This CDR3 is CASSPRSEDSWQYF. CDR3 in DNA: TGTGCCAGCTCACCAAGGTCCGAGGATAGTTGGCAGTACTTC.

This clonotype was detected only once. The chain carries TRBV6-2 or TRBV6-3 and TRBJ1-5, with a tentative D call TRBD1 (6 bases). The V gene lost 7 bases and the J gene lost 6 bases, with 13 bases spanning the gap. The CDR3 covers 13 residues. Germline values: CDR1 MNHEY, CDR2 SVGEGT. The CDR3 here is CASKGVQGQPQHF. DNA for the CDR3: TGTGCCAGCAAGGGGGTTCAGGGTCAGCCCCAGCATTTT.

Many counts were recorded for this clonotype. V and J are TRBV20-1 and TRBJ2-7, with 8 bases that match TRBD1. The CDR3 extends over 14 amino acids. The ends lost 1 base at V and 6 bases at J; junction bases unmatched: 8. CDR1 and CDR2 (germline): DFQATT, SNEGSKA (reference sequence). CDR3 residues: CSARAEQGASEQYF. The CDR3 nucleotides are TGCAGTGCTAGAGCAGAGCAGGGGGCCTCCGAGCAGTACTTC.

This clonotype was seen ten or more times. The CDR3 DNA is TGTGCCAGCAGCTACAGGGAGGGCGAGCAGTACTTC. This translates into CASSYREGEQYF. The J gene is TRBJ2-7, the V gene TRBV28, with TRBD2 as a possible D gene (7 bases). The germline V gene encodes CDR1 MDHEN and CDR2 SYDVKM. Trimming shortened V by 6 bases and J by 6 bases, and 12 bases separated the two germline ends. The CDR3 has 12 amino acids.

This clonotype is termed medium-sized (0.01 to 0.1%). The V gene is TRBV28, the J gene TRBJ2-5, with TRBD1 matching 9 bases. Germline V gene lookup returns CDR1 MDHEN and CDR2 SYDVKM. CDR3 size: 15 residues. V trimming: 3 bases; J trimming: 5 bases; junction bases outside the gene matches: 7. CDR3 nucleotide sequence: TGTGCCAGCAGTTTGCCGGGACAGGGAGGGGAGACCCAGTACTTC. Protein product: CASSLPGQGGETQYF.

Ten or more counts support this clonotype. The genes are TRBV7-9 and TRBJ2-1, with D tentatively TRBD1 or TRBD2 (6 bases each). V was trimmed by 4 bases and J by 4 bases, leaving 17 bases between them. The V gene's germline CDR1 is SEHNR and CDR2 FQNEAQ (reference sequence). The CDR3 is 16 amino acids. The CDR3 DNA follows: TGTGCCAGCAGCTCAACGGGGGCGCTGGATTACAATGAGCAGTTCTTC. Translated: CASSSTGALDYNEQFF.

There are many counts of this clonotype. The V and J genes are TRBV12-5 and TRBJ2-5, with a tentative D call TRBD2 (5 bases). Germline CDR1 reads LGHNT; CDR2 reads FRNRAP. Trimming shortened V by 7 bases and J by 3 bases, and 27 bases separated the two germline ends. The length of the CDR3 is 18 residues. CDR3 sequence reads: CASAGEFRTGGSEETQYF. CDR3 nucleotide sequence: TGTGCTAGTGCCGGCGAGTTTAGGACTGGCGGGTCAGAAGAGACCCAGTACTTC.

This clonotype was recorded at least ten times. This chain uses TRBV5-6 with TRBJ2-7, with 7 bases lining up with TRBD1. Trimming cost V 4 bases and J 5 bases; bases outside gene matches: 12. CDR1 is SGHDT and CDR2 is YYEEEE in the germline V gene. This CDR3 spans 15 amino acids. Here the CDR3 reads CASSLTVTGSDEQYF. CDR3 DNA: TGTGCCAGCAGCCTTACCGTGACAGGGTCGGACGAGCAGTACTTC.

As regards this clonotype: Since a much larger clone is just one base distant, this may be a read error. The CDR3 DNA follows: TGCAGTGCTACTATAGATACGCAGTATTTT. It codes for CSATIDTQYF. The chain employs TRBV20-1 and TRBJ2-3; D unresolved. Trimming took off 4 bases at V and 5 bases at J, with 4 bases between the two ends. The CDR3 contains 10 residues. Germline loops: CDR1 DFQATT, CDR2 SNEGSKA (reference sequence).

This clonotype showed up many times. This chain links TRBV18 with TRBJ2-7; 7 positions match TRBD1. This CDR3 spans 15 amino acids. Unmatched junction bases numbered 8, after V lost 3 bases and J lost 3 bases. Germline lookup yields CDR1 KGHSH and CDR2 LQKENI. The CDR3: CASSPGVTGVYEQYF. In nucleotides, the CDR3 is TGTGCCAGCTCACCTGGGGTAACAGGGGTCTACGAGCAGTACTTC.

The sample holds many counts of this clonotype. The rearrangement uses TRBV7-2 and TRBJ2-5, with 7 bases matching TRBD2. The CDR3 is made up of 15 amino acids. CDR1 and CDR2 (germline): SGHTA, FQGNSA. V dropped 2 bases and J dropped 8; count of bases not matched to a gene: 11. Here the CDR3 reads CASSLNAVRGDTQYF. Here the CDR3 DNA reads TGTGCCAGCAGCTTAAACGCGGTCCGGGGGGATACCCAGTACTTC.

The rearrangement links TRBV24-1 to TRBJ2-7; unclear D gene. V lost 4 bases and J 4 bases, leaving 13 bases between the germline ends. CDR3 length: 14 amino acids. CDR1 and CDR2 from the germline V gene are KGHDR and SFDVKD. Here the CDR3 reads CATSDSGPSYEQYF. As DNA, the CDR3 is TGTGCCACCAGTGACTCTGGGCCTTCTTACGAGCAGTACTTC.

This clonotype was seen ten or more times. The V and J genes are TRBV6-6 and TRBJ2-5, with a tentative D call TRBD2 (6 bases). The CDR3 sequence is 15 residues long. Per germline, CDR1 MNHNY and CDR2 SVGAGI (reference sequence). V lost 4 bases and J lost 1, with 13 bases in between. In DNA form, the CDR3 reads TGTGCCAGCAGTTCAAGGGAGGAGGGCCAAGAGACCCAGTACTTC. The encoded protein is CASSSREEGQETQYF.

V and J are TRBV5-6 and TRBJ1-1, with TRBD1 matching 9 bases. The CDR3 extends over 15 amino acids. Trimming took 3 bases from V and 5 from J; bases not matched to a gene: 8. The germline V gene encodes CDR1 SGHDT and CDR2 YYEEEE. CDR3 sequence (DNA): TGTGCCAGCAGCTCCACAGGGGGCGCGGAGACTGAAGCTTTCTTT. It translates to CASSSTGGAETEAFF.

The V call is TRBV7-8, the J call TRBJ1-2; TRBD1 matches at 11 bases. V lost 3 bases, J lost 7 bases, and 16 bases stayed unmatched. The length of the CDR3 is 18 residues. Germline V gene data show CDR1 as SGHVS and CDR2 as FQNEAQ. DNA for the CDR3: TGTGCCAGCAGCTTTGGAAAATCCCGGACAGGGGGCTTAGGTGGCTACACCTTC. Encoded protein: CASSFGKSRTGGLGGYTF.

This clonotype came up many times. The J gene is TRBJ2-1, the V gene TRBV20-1; D ambiguous. The CDR3 length is 16 residues. Germline V gives CDR1 DFQATT, CDR2 SNEGSKA (reference sequence). V was clipped by 6 bases and J by 0 bases, with 18 bases between them. CDR3 sequence: CSATKQTVSSYNEQFF. The CDR3, as DNA: TGCAGTGCAACGAAACAGACGGTGAGCTCCTACAATGAGCAGTTCTTC.

This clonotype was counted ten times or more. This sequence joins TRBV25-1 and TRBJ2-1; tentative D call: TRBD2 (6 bases). Germline V gives CDR1 MGHDK, CDR2 SYGVNS. Trimming took 5 bases from V and 7 from J, leaving 15 bases between them. CDR3 length equals 14 residues. The CDR3: CASSLTGSRNEQFF. The CDR3 region has the DNA TGTGCCAGCAGTCTAACCGGGAGCAGGAATGAGCAGTTCTTC.

This chain uses TRBV19 with TRBJ2-5; maybe TRBD1 (6 bases). The V end lost 4 bases, the J end lost 1 base, and 13 bases lay between the germline ends. Germline-derived CDR1 and CDR2 are LNHDA and SQIVND (reference sequence). The CDR3 is made up of 15 amino acids. CDR3 amino acids: CASSTRTAPQETQYF. CDR3 DNA sequence: TGTGCCAGTAGTACCCGGACAGCCCCCCAAGAGACCCAGTACTTC.

This clonotype has at least ten counts. The V call is TRBV5-1, the J call TRBJ1-2; possible D gene TRBD1, 5 bases. Germline-derived CDR1 and CDR2 are SGHRS and YFSETQ. CDR3 length: 15 residues. V lost 0 bases and J lost 0, with 9 bases in between. The CDR3 DNA sequence: TGCGCCAGCAGCTTGGGTGACAGAGCTAACTATGGCTACACCTTC. Protein product: CASSLGDRANYGYTF. The whole variable domain, filled in from reference TRBV5-1 and TRBJ1-2, reads KAGVTQTPRYLIKTRGQQVTLSCSPISGHRSVSWYQQTPGQGLQFLFEYFSETQRNKGNFPGRFSGRQFSNSRSEMNVSTLELGDSALYLCASSLGDRANYGYTFGSGTRLTVV.

This clonotype was counted many times. The gene calls are TRBV6-2 or TRBV6-3 and TRBJ2-7; 10 bases line up with TRBD2. V shed 5 bases, J shed 0 bases, and the junction held 4 bases outside the gene matches. Germline V gene sequence: CDR1 MNHEY, CDR2 SVGEGT. The CDR3 is 15 residues long. This chain's CDR3 is CASSESSGSSYEQYF. DNA of the CDR3: TGTGCCAGCAGTGAGTCTAGCGGGAGCTCCTACGAGCAGTACTTC.